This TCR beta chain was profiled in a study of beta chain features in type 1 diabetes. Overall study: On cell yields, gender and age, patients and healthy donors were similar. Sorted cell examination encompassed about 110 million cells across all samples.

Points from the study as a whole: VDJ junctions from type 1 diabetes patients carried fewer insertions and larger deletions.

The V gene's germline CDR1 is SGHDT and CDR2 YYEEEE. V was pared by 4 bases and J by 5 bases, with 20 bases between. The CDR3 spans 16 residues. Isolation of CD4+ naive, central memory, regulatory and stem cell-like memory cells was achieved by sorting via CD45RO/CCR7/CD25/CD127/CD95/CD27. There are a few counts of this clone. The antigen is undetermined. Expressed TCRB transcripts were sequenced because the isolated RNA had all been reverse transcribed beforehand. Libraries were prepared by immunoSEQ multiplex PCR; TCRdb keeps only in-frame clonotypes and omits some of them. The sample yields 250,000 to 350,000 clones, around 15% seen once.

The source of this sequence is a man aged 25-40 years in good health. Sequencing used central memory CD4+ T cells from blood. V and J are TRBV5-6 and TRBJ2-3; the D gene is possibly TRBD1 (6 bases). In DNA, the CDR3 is TGTGCCAGCAGCAGAACTAAGCGTGGGGGCTTAGATACGCAGTATTTT. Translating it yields CASSRTKRGGLDTQYF.